This T cell receptor beta chain was recovered during a study of T cells after yellow fever vaccination. This CDR3 has 11 residues. Trimming stripped 3 bases from V and 5 bases from J, with 4 bases between. By share of the sample, this clonotype is medium-sized. TCRdb re-derived calls from the 5' RACE reads in MiXCR, one entry per CDR3 protein. Of roughly 4,800 distinct CDR3 sequences listed, more than 7.5% are singletons. Study conclusions and caveats: Memory subsets that were sorted on day 0 lacked detectable signal for almost all vaccine-responding clonotypes. Weaker, the secondary response peaked sooner, at day 5 versus 15. Re-detected after boosting: most primary clones, 96% of CD4 and about 85% of CD8. Some clonotypes were seen in both the CD4 and the CD8 compartments. These made up a small share and likely arose from convergent recombination.

The sequencing used PBMCs, either bulk or a sorted T-cell subset (CD4+, CD8+, memory, or dextramer-sorted; not recorded which), collected 15 days after the yellow fever booster vaccination. J is TRBJ2-5 and V is TRBV12-3 or TRBV12-4; the D is unclear. This TCR derives from a man aged 25-45 years who received the YFV17D yellow fever vaccine. The CDR3 spells CASSFFETQYF. The CDR3 DNA follows: TGTGCCAGCAGTTTCTTCGAGACCCAGTACTTC.